The present TCR beta chain was sequenced within a study of control samples from healthy donors and cancer patients. Profiled with immunoSEQ multiplex PCR; TCRdb holds only in-frame clones, not every one. The sample lists more than 140,000 clones, under 95% occurring once. This CDR3 has 14 amino acids. Germline V gene data show CDR1 as SGDLS and CDR2 as YYNGEE. The germline V and J ends were trimmed by 4 bases and 6 bases, with 16 bases remaining between them. The clonotype was recovered from a man younger than 35 in good health. The sequenced sample was blood. The chain combines TRBV9 with TRBJ1-1; D is unresolved. CDR3 amino acids: CASSLTTGGAEAFF. The CDR3 coding sequence is TGTGCCAGCAGCCTAACGACGGGTGGGGCTGAAGCTTTCTTT.